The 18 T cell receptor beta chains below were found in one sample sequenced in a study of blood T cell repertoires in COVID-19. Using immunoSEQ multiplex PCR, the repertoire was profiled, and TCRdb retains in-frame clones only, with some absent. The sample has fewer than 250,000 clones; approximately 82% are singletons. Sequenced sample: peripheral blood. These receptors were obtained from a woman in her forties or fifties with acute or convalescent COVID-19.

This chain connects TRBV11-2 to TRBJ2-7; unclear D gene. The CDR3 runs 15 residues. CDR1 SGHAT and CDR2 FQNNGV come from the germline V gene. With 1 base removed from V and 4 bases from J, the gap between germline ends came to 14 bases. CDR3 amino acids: CASSLVTTNSYEQYF. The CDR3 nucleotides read TGTGCCAGCAGCTTAGTGACGACAAACAGTTACGAGCAGTACTTC. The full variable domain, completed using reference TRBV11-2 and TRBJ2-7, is EAGVAQSPRYKIIEKRQSVAFWCNPISGHATLYWYQQILGQGPKLLIQFQNNGVVDDSQLPKDRFSAERLKGVDSTLKIQPAKLEDSAVYLCASSLVTTNSYEQYFGPGTRLTVT.

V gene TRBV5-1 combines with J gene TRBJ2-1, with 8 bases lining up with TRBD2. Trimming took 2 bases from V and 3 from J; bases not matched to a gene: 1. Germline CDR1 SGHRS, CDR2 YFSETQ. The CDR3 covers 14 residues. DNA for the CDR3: TGCGCCAGCAGCTTAAGCGGGAGCTACAATGAGCAGTTCTTC. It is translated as CASSLSGSYNEQFF.

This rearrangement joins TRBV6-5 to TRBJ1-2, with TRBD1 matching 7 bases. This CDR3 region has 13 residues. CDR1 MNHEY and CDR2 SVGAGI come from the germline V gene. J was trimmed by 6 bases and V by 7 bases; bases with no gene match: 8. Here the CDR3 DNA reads TGTGCCAGCAAACGACAGGGCGGGGATGGCTACACCTTC. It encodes CASKRQGGDGYTF.

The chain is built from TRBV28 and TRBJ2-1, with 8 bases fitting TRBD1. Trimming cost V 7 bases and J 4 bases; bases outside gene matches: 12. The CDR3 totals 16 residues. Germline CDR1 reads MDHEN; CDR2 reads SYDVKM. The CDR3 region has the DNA TGTGCCAGCATTCAGCTCAGGGGGCTTGGATACAATGAGCAGTTCTTC. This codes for CASIQLRGLGYNEQFF.

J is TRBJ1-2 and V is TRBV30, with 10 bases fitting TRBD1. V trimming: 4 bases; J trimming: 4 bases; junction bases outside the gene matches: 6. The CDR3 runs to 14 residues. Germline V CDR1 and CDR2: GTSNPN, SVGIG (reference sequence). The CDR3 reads CAWTGGQGVYGYTF. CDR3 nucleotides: TGTGCCTGGACGGGCGGACAGGGGGTCTATGGCTACACCTTC.

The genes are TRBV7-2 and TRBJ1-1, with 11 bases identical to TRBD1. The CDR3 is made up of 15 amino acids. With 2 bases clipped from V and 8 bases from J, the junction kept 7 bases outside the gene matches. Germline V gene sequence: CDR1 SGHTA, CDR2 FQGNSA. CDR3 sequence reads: CASSLLGTGGMEAFF. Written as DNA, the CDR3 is TGTGCCAGCAGCTTATTGGGGACAGGGGGTATGGAAGCTTTCTTT.

The CDR3 DNA reads TGTGCCAGCAGCCAACAGGGGGAGGCCAGGGAGACCCAGTACTTC. Translated: CASSQQGEARETQYF. This sequence joins TRBV14 and TRBJ2-5; TRBD1 might be the D (7 bases). Trimming removed 2 bases at V and 5 bases at J, with 15 bases between. Germline V gene lookup returns CDR1 SGHDN and CDR2 FVKESK. The CDR3 has 15 residues.

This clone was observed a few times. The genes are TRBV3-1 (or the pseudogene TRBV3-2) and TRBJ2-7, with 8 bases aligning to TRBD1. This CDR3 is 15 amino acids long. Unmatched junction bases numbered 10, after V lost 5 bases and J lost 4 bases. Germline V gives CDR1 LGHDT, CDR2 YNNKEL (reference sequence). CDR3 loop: CASSSATTGGYEQYF. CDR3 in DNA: TGTGCCAGCAGCTCCGCCACTACAGGGGGTTACGAGCAGTACTTC.

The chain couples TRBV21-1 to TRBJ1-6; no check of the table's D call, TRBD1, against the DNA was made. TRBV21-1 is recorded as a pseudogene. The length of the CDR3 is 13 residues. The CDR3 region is CASSNRVRSPLHF. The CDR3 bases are TGTGCCAGCAGCAACAGGGTAAGATCACCCCTCCACTTT.

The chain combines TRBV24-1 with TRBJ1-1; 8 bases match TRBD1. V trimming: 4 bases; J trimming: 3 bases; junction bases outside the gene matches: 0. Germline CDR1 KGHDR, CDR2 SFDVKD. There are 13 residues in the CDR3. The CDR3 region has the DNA TGTGCCACCAGTGAGACAGGGGACACTGAAGCTTTCTTT. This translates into CATSETGDTEAFF.

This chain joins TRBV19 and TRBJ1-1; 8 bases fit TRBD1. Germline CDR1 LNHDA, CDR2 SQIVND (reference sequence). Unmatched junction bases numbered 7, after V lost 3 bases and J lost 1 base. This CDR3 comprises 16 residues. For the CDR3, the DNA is TGTGCCAGTAGTATCCGACAGGGGTGGGGGAACACTGAAGCTTTCTTT. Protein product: CASSIRQGWGNTEAFF.

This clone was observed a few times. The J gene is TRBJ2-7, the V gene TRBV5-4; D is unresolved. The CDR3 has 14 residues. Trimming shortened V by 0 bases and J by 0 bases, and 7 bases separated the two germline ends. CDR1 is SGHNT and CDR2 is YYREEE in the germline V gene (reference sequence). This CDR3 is CASSLDSRSYEQYF. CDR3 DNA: TGTGCCAGCAGCTTGGACAGCCGCTCCTACGAGCAGTACTTC.

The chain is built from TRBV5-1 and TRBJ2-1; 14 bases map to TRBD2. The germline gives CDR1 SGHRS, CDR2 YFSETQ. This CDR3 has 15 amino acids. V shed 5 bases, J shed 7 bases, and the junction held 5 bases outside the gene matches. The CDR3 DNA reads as TGCGCCAGCAGGACGGGACTAGCGGGAGATAATGAGCAGTTCTTC. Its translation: CASRTGLAGDNEQFF.

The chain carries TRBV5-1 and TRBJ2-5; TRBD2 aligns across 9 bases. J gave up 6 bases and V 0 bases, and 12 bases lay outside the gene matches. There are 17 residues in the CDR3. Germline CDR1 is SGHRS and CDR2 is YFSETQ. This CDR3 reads CASSLAGAGGHWQTQYF. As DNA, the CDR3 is TGCGCCAGCAGCTTGGCCGGAGCGGGAGGCCATTGGCAGACCCAGTACTTC.

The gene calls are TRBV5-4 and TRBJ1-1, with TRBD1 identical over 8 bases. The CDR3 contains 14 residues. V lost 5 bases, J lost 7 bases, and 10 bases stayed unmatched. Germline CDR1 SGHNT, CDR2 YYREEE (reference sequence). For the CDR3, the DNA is TGTGCCAGCAGACAGGACAGGGAAGCGAATGAAGCTTTCTTT. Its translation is CASRQDREANEAFF.

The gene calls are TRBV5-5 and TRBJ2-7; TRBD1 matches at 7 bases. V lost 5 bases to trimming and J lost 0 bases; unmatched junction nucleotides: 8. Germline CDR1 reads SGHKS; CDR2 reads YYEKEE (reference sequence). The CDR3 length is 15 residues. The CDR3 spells CASRPTGPLSYEQYF. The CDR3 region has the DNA TGTGCCAGCAGACCGACAGGGCCCCTCTCCTACGAGCAGTACTTC.

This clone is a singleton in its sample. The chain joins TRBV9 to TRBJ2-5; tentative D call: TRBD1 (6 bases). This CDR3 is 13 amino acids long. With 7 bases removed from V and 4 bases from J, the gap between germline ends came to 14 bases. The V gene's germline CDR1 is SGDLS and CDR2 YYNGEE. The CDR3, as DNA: TGTGCCAGCGCCCAGGGGATGGGAGAGACCCAGTACTTC. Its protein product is CASAQGMGETQYF.

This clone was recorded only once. The CDR3 loop reads CATSSFVNTEAFF. CDR3 in DNA: TGTGCCACCAGCAGCTTTGTGAACACTGAAGCTTTCTTT. This chain joins TRBV15 and TRBJ1-1; unclear D gene. CDR1 and CDR2 (germline): LNHNV, YYDKDF (reference sequence). Trimming shortened V by 3 bases and J by 0 bases, and 5 bases separated the two germline ends. The CDR3 has 13 amino acids.